This TCR beta chain stems from a study of OX40 agonist ivuxolimab in advanced cancers. Sequenced by immunoSEQ multiplex PCR; TCRdb stores in-frame clones only, minus some. The sample lists about 25,000 clones, 80% to 90% occurring once. V gave up 7 bases and J gave up 4 bases; unmatched junction bases: 7. This CDR3 has 13 residues. Germline V gene data show CDR1 as SEHNR and CDR2 as FQNEAQ (reference sequence). The receptor was derived from an adult with an advanced solid tumor such as melanoma, head and neck, liver or kidney cancer. Source: CD4+ or CD8+ T cells sorted from blood, taken in a trial of the OX40 agonist ivuxolimab. V gene TRBV7-9 combines with J gene TRBJ2-7; 7 nucleotides line up with TRBD1. DNA of the CDR3: TGTGCCAGCACATATGGACAGGTATACGAGCAGTACTTC. It is translated as CASTYGQVYEQYF.